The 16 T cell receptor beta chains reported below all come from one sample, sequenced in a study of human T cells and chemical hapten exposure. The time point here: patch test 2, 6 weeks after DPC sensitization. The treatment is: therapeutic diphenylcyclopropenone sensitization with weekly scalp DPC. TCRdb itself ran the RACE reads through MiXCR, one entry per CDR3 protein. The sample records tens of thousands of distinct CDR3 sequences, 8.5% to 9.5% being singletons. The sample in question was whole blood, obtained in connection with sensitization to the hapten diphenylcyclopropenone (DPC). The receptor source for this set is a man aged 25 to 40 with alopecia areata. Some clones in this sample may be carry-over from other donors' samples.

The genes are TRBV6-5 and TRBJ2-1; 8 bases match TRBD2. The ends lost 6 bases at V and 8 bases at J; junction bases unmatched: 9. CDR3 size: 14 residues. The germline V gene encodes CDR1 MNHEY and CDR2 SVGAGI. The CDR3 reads CASSGPGTRYEQFF. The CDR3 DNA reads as TGTGCCAGCAGCGGGCCCGGGACTAGATATGAGCAGTTCTTC.

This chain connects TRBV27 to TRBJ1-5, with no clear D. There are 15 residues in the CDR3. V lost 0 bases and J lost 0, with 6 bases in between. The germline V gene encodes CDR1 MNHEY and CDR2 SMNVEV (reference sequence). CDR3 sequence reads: CASSLSKNSNQPQHF. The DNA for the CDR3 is TGTGCCAGCAGTTTATCGAAAAATAGCAATCAGCCCCAGCATTTT.

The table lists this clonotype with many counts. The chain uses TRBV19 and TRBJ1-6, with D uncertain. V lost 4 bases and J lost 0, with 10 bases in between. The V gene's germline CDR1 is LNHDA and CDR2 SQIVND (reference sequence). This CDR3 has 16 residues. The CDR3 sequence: CASSTGGSSYNSPLHF. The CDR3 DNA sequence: TGTGCCAGTAGTACCGGCGGAAGCTCCTATAATTCACCCCTCCACTTT.

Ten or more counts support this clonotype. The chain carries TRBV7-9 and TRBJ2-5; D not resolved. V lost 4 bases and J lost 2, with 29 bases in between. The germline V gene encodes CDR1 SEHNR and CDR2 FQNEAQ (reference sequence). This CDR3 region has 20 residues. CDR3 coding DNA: TGTGCCAGCAGCTATAGCCCTATACTAACGAACAGATGGGGACAAGAGACCCAGTACTTC. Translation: CASSYSPILTNRWGQETQYF.

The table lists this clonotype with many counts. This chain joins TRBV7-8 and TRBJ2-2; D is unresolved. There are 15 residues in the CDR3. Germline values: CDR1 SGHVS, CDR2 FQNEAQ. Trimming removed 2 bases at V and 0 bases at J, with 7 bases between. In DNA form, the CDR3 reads TGTGCCAGCAGCTTAAGCCAGTCGAACACCGGGGAGCTGTTTTTT. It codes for CASSLSQSNTGELFF.

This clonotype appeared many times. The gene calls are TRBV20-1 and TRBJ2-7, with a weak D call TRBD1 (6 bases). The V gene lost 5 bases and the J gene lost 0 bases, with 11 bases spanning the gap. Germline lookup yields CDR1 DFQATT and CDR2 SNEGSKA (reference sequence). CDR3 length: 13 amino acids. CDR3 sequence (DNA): TGCAGTGCTCGAGGACAGTCCTCCTACGAGCAGTACTTC. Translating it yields CSARGQSSYEQYF.

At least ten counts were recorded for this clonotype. Here the CDR3 DNA reads TGTGCCAGCTCCTTAAGGAGTGAGCAGTTCTTC. Translating it yields CASSLRSEQFF. The V gene is TRBV27, the J gene TRBJ2-1; the D is unclear. Germline V gives CDR1 MNHEY, CDR2 SMNVEV (reference sequence). This CDR3 region has 11 residues. V lost 8 bases and J 9 bases, leaving 11 bases between the germline ends.

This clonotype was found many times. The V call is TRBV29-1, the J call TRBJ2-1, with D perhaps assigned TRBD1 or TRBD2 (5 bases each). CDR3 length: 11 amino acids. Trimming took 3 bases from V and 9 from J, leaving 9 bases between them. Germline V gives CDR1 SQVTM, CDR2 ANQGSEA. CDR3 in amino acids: CSVERGSEQFF. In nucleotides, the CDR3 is TGCAGCGTTGAGAGGGGAAGTGAGCAGTTCTTC.

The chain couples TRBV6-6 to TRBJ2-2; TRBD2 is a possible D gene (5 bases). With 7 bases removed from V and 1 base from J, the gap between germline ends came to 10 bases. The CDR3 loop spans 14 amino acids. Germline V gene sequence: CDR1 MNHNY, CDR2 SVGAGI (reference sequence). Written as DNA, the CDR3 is TGTGCCAGCAACTCCGCGGGGAACACCGGGGAGCTGTTTTTT. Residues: CASNSAGNTGELFF.

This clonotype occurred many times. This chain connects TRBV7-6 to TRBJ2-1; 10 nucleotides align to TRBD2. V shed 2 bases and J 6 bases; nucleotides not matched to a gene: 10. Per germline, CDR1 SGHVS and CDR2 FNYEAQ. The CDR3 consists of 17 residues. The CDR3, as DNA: TGTGCCAGCAGCTTAAAACTAGCGGGAAGCCCAATCAATGAGCAGTTCTTC. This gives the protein CASSLKLAGSPINEQFF.

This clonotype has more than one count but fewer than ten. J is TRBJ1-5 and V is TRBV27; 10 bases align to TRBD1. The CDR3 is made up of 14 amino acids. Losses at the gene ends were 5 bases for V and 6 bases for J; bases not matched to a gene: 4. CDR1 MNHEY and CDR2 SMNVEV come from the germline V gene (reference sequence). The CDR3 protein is CASSPGTGVQPQHF. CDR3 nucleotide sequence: TGTGCCAGCAGTCCCGGGACAGGGGTTCAGCCCCAGCATTTT.

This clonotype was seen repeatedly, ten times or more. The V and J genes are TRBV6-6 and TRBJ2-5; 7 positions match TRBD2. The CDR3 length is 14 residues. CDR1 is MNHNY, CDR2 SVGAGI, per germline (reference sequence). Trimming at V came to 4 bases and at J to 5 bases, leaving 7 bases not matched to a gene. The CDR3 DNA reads TGTGCCAGCAGTTCACGAATGGGGGGGGAGACCCAGTACTTC. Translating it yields CASSSRMGGETQYF.

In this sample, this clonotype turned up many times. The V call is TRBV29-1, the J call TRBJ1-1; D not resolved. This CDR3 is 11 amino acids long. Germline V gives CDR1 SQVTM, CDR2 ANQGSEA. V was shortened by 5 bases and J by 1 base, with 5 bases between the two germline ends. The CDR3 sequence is CSVRRNTEAFF. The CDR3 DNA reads TGCAGCGTTCGCAGGAACACTGAAGCTTTCTTT.

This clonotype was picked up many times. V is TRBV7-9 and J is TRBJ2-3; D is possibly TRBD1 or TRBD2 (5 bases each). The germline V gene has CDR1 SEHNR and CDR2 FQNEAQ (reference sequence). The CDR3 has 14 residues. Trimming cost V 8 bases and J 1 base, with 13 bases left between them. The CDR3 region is CASPERGGTDTQYF. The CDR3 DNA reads TGTGCCAGCCCGGAGAGGGGTGGCACAGATACGCAGTATTTT.

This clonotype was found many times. DNA for the CDR3: TGTGCCAGCAGTGAAACGGGACTCGGGGGATACGAGCAGTACTTC. Residues: CASSETGLGGYEQYF. This chain connects TRBV6-1 to TRBJ2-7, with D maybe TRBD2 (6 bases). This CDR3 spans 15 amino acids. Deletions cut 2 bases from V and 4 bases from J, with 15 bases between. From germline, CDR1 is MNHNS and CDR2 SASEGT.

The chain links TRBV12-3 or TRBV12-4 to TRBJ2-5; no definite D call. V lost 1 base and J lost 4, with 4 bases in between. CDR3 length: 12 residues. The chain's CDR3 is CASSLGRETQYF. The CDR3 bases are TGTGCCAGCAGTTTAGGGCGAGAGACCCAGTACTTC.